The 23 T cell receptor beta chains below were found in one sample sequenced in a study of human T cells and chemical hapten exposure. Time point here: patch test 3, about 24 weeks after DPC sensitization. Treatment here: therapeutic diphenylcyclopropenone sensitization with weekly scalp DPC. Extraction of total RNA was performed on unfractionated whole blood. TCRdb re-called the RACE reads through MiXCR, storing one row per CDR3 protein. The data show under 50,000 distinct CDR3 sequences, more than 8% seen once. This specimen was whole blood, taken in connection with sensitization to the hapten diphenylcyclopropenone (DPC). The receptors derive from a man aged 50-60 years with alopecia areata. Some clones in this sample may be carry-over from other donors' samples.

Ten or more counts support this clonotype. V gene TRBV14 combines with J gene TRBJ2-3; D is possibly TRBD1 or TRBD2 (6 bases each). CDR3 length: 16 residues. Between the trimmed V and J ends, which lost 0 bases and 2 bases, there was a span of 12 bases. CDR1 is SGHDN, CDR2 FVKESK, per germline. The CDR3 nucleotides are TGTGCCAGCAGCCAAGATCGGGGGACAAACACAGATACGCAGTATTTT. Translating it yields CASSQDRGTNTDTQYF.

This chain uses TRBV20-1 with TRBJ1-1; D remains ambiguous. The length of the CDR3 is 13 residues. Germline V CDR1 and CDR2: DFQATT, SNEGSKA (reference sequence). V lost 4 bases and J lost 0, with 9 bases in between. The CDR3 loop is CSAIPAMNTEAFF. The CDR3 DNA sequence: TGCAGTGCTATTCCAGCAATGAACACTGAAGCTTTCTTT.

This clonotype was recorded at least ten times. The chain uses TRBV24-1 and TRBJ2-7, with 7 bases that match TRBD1. The CDR3 is 13 residues long. The ends lost 2 bases at V and 4 bases at J; junction bases unmatched: 1. Per the germline V gene, CDR1 is KGHDR and CDR2 is SFDVKD. Here the CDR3 DNA reads TGTGCCACCAGTGATTCGGACAGGTACGAGCAGTACTTC. It is translated as CATSDSDRYEQYF.

This clonotype has at least ten counts. This chain links TRBV6-4 with TRBJ1-1; 7 bases match TRBD1. The CDR3 totals 14 residues. The V gene's germline CDR1 is MRHNA and CDR2 SNTAGT. V dropped 3 bases and J dropped 4; count of bases not matched to a gene: 5. CDR3 in DNA: TGTGCCAGCAGTGAAGACAGGGATCCCACTGAAGCTTTCTTT. It encodes CASSEDRDPTEAFF.

The table lists this clonotype with many counts. This sequence joins TRBV24-1 and TRBJ1-5; D is undetermined. V lost 5 bases, J lost 2 bases, and 6 bases lay in between. The CDR3 runs 13 residues. Germline V gene lookup returns CDR1 KGHDR and CDR2 SFDVKD. Here the CDR3 reads CATSGGGNQPQHF. The DNA for the CDR3 is TGTGCCACCAGTGGCGGGGGCAATCAGCCCCAGCATTTT.

This clonotype was found many times. This chain links TRBV13 with TRBJ1-1, with no clear D. Trimming shortened V by 6 bases and J by 0 bases, and 8 bases separated the two germline ends. Germline CDR1 and CDR2: PRHDT and FYEKMQ (reference sequence). This CDR3 region has 13 residues. The CDR3 DNA reads TGTGCCAGCAGTCAGAAGATGAACACTGAAGCTTTCTTT. Its translation is CASSQKMNTEAFF.

This clonotype was counted ten times or more. This sequence joins TRBV20-1 and TRBJ2-1; tentatively, D is TRBD1 (6 bases). Germline lookup yields CDR1 DFQATT and CDR2 SNEGSKA (reference sequence). The CDR3 is made up of 15 amino acids. Trimming removed 4 bases at V and 4 bases at J, with 17 bases between. CDR3: CSATKRGQEYNEQFF. CDR3 coding DNA: TGCAGTGCTACAAAAAGGGGACAAGAATACAATGAGCAGTTCTTC.

This clonotype was found many times. Here the CDR3 DNA reads TGTGCCAGCAGTTACGTACGGGGGAACACTGAAGCTTTCTTT. This sequence encodes CASSYVRGNTEAFF. The chain carries TRBV6-2 or TRBV6-3 and TRBJ1-1; D gene ambiguous. Trimming cost V 2 bases and J 1 base, with 8 bases left between them. Germline V CDR1 and CDR2: MNHEY, SVGEGT. The CDR3 spans 14 residues.

This clonotype was seen ten or more times. V gene TRBV29-1 combines with J gene TRBJ2-1; D is possibly TRBD2 (5 bases). Looked up from germline, CDR1 is SQVTM and CDR2 is ANQGSEA. CDR3 size: 13 residues. V was pared by 3 bases and J by 4 bases, with 10 bases between. Written as DNA, the CDR3 is TGCAGCGTTGAGCTAGCTGGGTACAATGAGCAGTTCTTC. This encodes CSVELAGYNEQFF.

The CDR3 DNA follows: TGTGCCAGCAGCCAAGAGGAAATAAGACGCGGGAGTTACAATGAGCAGTTCTTC. Encoded protein: CASSQEEIRRGSYNEQFF. This chain links TRBV4-2 with TRBJ2-1, with 7 bases lining up with TRBD2. The CDR3 contains 18 residues. The V gene's germline CDR1 is LGHNA and CDR2 YNFKEQ. J gave up 4 bases and V 0 bases, and 12 bases lay outside the gene matches.

The rearrangement links TRBV27 to TRBJ2-7, with D unclear. V was clipped by 5 bases and J by 4 bases, with 15 bases between them. The germline gives CDR1 MNHEY, CDR2 SMNVEV (reference sequence). This CDR3 contains 14 residues. CDR3 amino acids: CASSRLSVGYEQYF. The CDR3 DNA is TGTGCCAGCAGTCGCCTCTCCGTGGGGTACGAGCAGTACTTC.

The rearrangement links TRBV7-9 to TRBJ2-7; D remains unclear. Per the germline V gene, CDR1 is SEHNR and CDR2 is FQNEAQ (reference sequence). The ends were cut back, 0 bases at V and 6 bases at J, with 15 bases in the middle. CDR3 size: 15 residues. The CDR3 reads CASSLASGNAGEQYF. In DNA form, the CDR3 reads TGTGCCAGCAGCTTAGCGTCAGGCAACGCCGGCGAGCAGTACTTC.

The gene calls are TRBV6-1 and TRBJ2-7; 8 bases are a match to TRBD2. J lost 7 bases, V lost 0 bases, and 8 bases had no gene match. The CDR3 runs to 15 residues. Germline CDR1 and CDR2: MNHNS and SASEGT. The CDR3 sequence: CASSEAPGGPREQYF. The CDR3 DNA reads TGTGCCAGCAGTGAAGCCCCGGGAGGGCCGAGGGAGCAGTACTTC.

This clonotype came up many times. The chain combines TRBV21-1 with TRBJ2-3; TRBD2 is taken as the D call from the table, unchecked against the DNA. TRBV21-1 is flagged as a pseudogene. The CDR3 has 17 amino acids. The CDR3, as DNA: TGTGCCAGCAGCAAAGCAATAACTAGCGGGAGCACAGATACGCAGTATTTT. Translated, it gives CASSKAITSGSTDTQYF.

Many counts were recorded for this clonotype. The J gene is TRBJ2-4, the V gene TRBV28; 7 nucleotides agree with TRBD1. V shed 5 bases and J 8 bases; nucleotides not matched to a gene: 6. Germline loops: CDR1 MDHEN, CDR2 SYDVKM. The CDR3 length is 13 residues. CDR3 sequence: CASSPGQMDIQYF. The CDR3 nucleotides are TGTGCCAGCAGTCCGGGACAGATGGACATTCAGTACTTC.

This clonotype was counted ten times or more. This chain uses TRBV20-1 with TRBJ1-5, with 8 bases lining up with TRBD1. With 7 bases clipped from V and 1 base from J, the junction kept 6 bases outside the gene matches. This CDR3 region has 14 residues. CDR1 is DFQATT and CDR2 is SNEGSKA in the germline V gene (reference sequence). The CDR3 here is CSVDGQGSNQPQHF. The CDR3 region has the DNA TGCAGTGTTGACGGACAGGGCAGCAATCAGCCCCAGCATTTT.

This clonotype occurred a few times. The chain employs TRBV28 and TRBJ2-1, with D unclear. V dropped 5 bases and J dropped 10 bases, with 15 bases sitting between them. Germline CDR1 and CDR2: MDHEN and SYDVKM. There are 13 residues in the CDR3. The CDR3 protein is CASSPPWSSEQFF. The CDR3, as DNA: TGTGCCAGCAGTCCCCCCTGGAGTTCGGAGCAGTTCTTC.

Many counts were recorded for this clonotype. The chain links TRBV12-3 or TRBV12-4 to TRBJ2-2; the match to TRBD2 covers 7 bases. The CDR3 contains 14 residues. After removal of 7 bases from V and 5 bases from J, the junction contained 7 bases not matched to a gene. The DNA of the CDR3 is TGTGCCAGCACCCTTGGGGAGGGGACCGGGGAGCTGTTTTTT. Protein sequence: CASTLGEGTGELFF.

There are many counts of this clonotype. The CDR3 DNA reads TGCAGTGCCCTCTTCGGCGAGCAGTACTTC. Its protein is CSALFGEQYF. The genes are TRBV20-1 and TRBJ2-7; D gene unclear. V lost 6 bases to trimming and J lost 6 bases, with 9 bases between them. The CDR3 covers 10 residues. Looked up from germline, CDR1 is DFQATT and CDR2 is SNEGSKA (reference sequence).

The chain carries TRBV7-2 and TRBJ2-1; TRBD2 agrees at 11 bases. This CDR3 region has 17 residues. The germline V gene encodes CDR1 SGHTA and CDR2 FQGNSA. Unmatched junction bases numbered 10, after V lost 3 bases and J lost 6 bases. CDR3 DNA: TGTGCCAGCAGCTTGACTAGCGGGACCTTATCTGGCAATGAGCAGTTCTTC. It yields the protein CASSLTSGTLSGNEQFF.

This clonotype was picked up many times. This chain joins TRBV7-2 and TRBJ2-7; 10 bases align to TRBD2. This CDR3 region has 15 residues. J was trimmed by 2 bases and V by 5 bases; bases with no gene match: 6. Germline V gene lookup returns CDR1 SGHTA and CDR2 FQGNSA. This chain's CDR3 is CASSRTSGEPYEQYF. CDR3 nucleotide sequence: TGTGCCAGCAGCCGGACTAGCGGAGAGCCCTACGAGCAGTACTTC.

This clonotype was counted only a few times. The chain recombines TRBV20-1 with TRBJ2-5; D may match TRBD1 or TRBD2 (5 bases each). V lost 3 bases and J lost 1, with 9 bases in between. The CDR3 is made up of 13 amino acids. Germline CDR1 and CDR2: DFQATT and SNEGSKA (reference sequence). The chain's CDR3 is CSARKGTQETQYF. The CDR3 nucleotides read TGCAGTGCTAGGAAGGGGACCCAAGAGACCCAGTACTTC.

This clonotype was observed a handful of times. Here the CDR3 DNA reads TGTGCCAGCAGCCTCTCAGCGGGAGCAACAGATACGCAGTATTTT. Its protein is CASSLSAGATDTQYF. The rearrangement links TRBV3-1 to TRBJ2-3; 8 bases match TRBD2. The CDR3 is 15 residues long. J was trimmed by 3 bases and V by 4 bases; bases with no gene match: 6. Per the germline V gene, CDR1 is LGHDT and CDR2 is YNNKEL (reference sequence).